The 7 T cell receptor beta chains given below trace back to one sample, sequenced in a study of PD-1 blockade in classical Hodgkin lymphoma. TCRdb's table, derived via immunoSEQ multiplex PCR, lists solely in-frame clones and lacks some. This sample has 47,000 or so clones, with under 95% found just once. The time point here: newly diagnosed, previously untreated cHL patient sample. Sequenced sample: peripheral blood mononuclear cells (PBMCs). The receptors stem from a human donor with classical Hodgkin lymphoma.

This clone came up a few times. The chain couples TRBV9 to TRBJ2-3; D is unresolved. Germline CDR1 SGDLS, CDR2 YYNGEE. The ends were cut back, 3 bases at V and 3 bases at J, with 11 bases in the middle. The CDR3 sequence is 14 residues long. The DNA for the CDR3 is TGTGCCAGCAGCGCCCCTCCCGGGACAGATACGCAGTATTTT. Its protein product is CASSAPPGTDTQYF.

The J gene is TRBJ1-3, the V gene TRBV19; perhaps TRBD1 as D (6 bases). CDR1 and CDR2 from the germline V gene are LNHDA and SQIVND (reference sequence). The CDR3 is 16 amino acids. V was cut by 8 bases and J by 4 bases, with 21 bases left in between. The chain's CDR3 is CASEEGVGVYGNTIYF. CDR3 coding DNA: TGTGCCAGTGAAGAGGGGGTCGGAGTTTACGGAAACACCATATATTTT.

CDR3 in DNA: TGTGCCAGCAGCATGATACAGGGGCGAGAGGCTTTCTTT. Translated, it gives CASSMIQGREAFF. V gene TRBV5-6 combines with J gene TRBJ1-1, with 7 positions matching TRBD1. This CDR3 has 13 amino acids. The trim removed 4 bases at V and 11 bases at J, leaving 11 bases unmatched. Per germline, CDR1 SGHDT and CDR2 YYEEEE. The full variable domain, completed using reference TRBV5-6 and TRBJ1-1, is DAGVTQSPTHLIKTRGQQVTLRCSPKSGHDTVSWYQQALGQGPQFIFQYYEEEERQRGNFPDRFSGHQFPNYSSELNVNALLLGDSALYLCASSMIQGREAFFGQGTRLTVV.

The CDR3 DNA sequence: TGTGCCGGTGCCGGGACTCTTGACACTGAAGCTTTCTTT. It is translated as CAGAGTLDTEAFF. This chain links TRBV28 with TRBJ1-1; tentatively, D is TRBD1 (5 bases). The length of the CDR3 is 13 residues. Germline V gene data show CDR1 as MDHEN and CDR2 as SYDVKM. The germline V and J ends were trimmed by 11 bases and 3 bases, with 16 bases remaining between them.

This clone was recorded only once. V usage is TRBV28 and J usage is TRBJ2-7; 7 bases match TRBD1. The trim removed 0 bases at V and 2 bases at J, leaving 1 base unmatched. The CDR3 length is 14 residues. CDR1 and CDR2 (germline): MDHEN, SYDVKM. CDR3 sequence reads: CASSLWQGAYEQYF. CDR3 bases: TGTGCCAGCAGTTTATGGCAGGGGGCCTACGAGCAGTACTTC.

In its sample, this clone was seen a few times. The V call is TRBV6-5, the J call TRBJ2-5; TRBD2 might be the D (8 bases). Per the germline V gene, CDR1 is MNHEY and CDR2 is SVGAGI. This CDR3 has 15 residues. Trimming pared 4 bases from V and 5 bases from J, leaving 17 bases between. This CDR3 is CASSWIGRGPETQYF. As DNA, the CDR3 is TGTGCCAGCAGTTGGATCGGGAGGGGGCCGGAGACCCAGTACTTC.

This clone is classed as medium-sized. The chain is built from TRBV10-1 and TRBJ2-1, with D perhaps matching TRBD1 (5 bases). Germline V lookup: CDR1 WNHNN, CDR2 SYGVQD (reference sequence). Trimming stripped 0 bases from V and 3 bases from J, with 6 bases between. This CDR3 has 14 residues. The CDR3, as DNA: TGCGCCAGCAGTGAGTCGCAGGGCTACAATGAGCAGTTCTTC. It encodes CASSESQGYNEQFF.